This T cell receptor beta chain emerged from a study of PD-L1 blockade in urothelial cancer. Repertoires were generated with immunoSEQ multiplex PCR, while TCRdb's copy carries only in-frame clones and drops some. The sample consists of some 47,000 clones, 82% of them appearing once. The clonotype was recovered from a man in his 70s with urothelial cancer. Source: PBMCs, taken around atezolizumab (anti-PD-L1) treatment.

The CDR3: CASSPSGGRETQYF. The CDR3 nucleotides are TGTGCCAGCAGCCCCAGCGGGGGGAGAGAGACCCAGTACTTC. The chain recombines TRBV9 with TRBJ2-5, with TRBD2 matching 9 bases. The CDR3 contains 14 residues. Losses at the gene ends were 4 bases for V and 4 bases for J; bases not matched to a gene: 5. From germline, CDR1 is SGDLS and CDR2 YYNGEE. The variable domain in full, with the rest retrieved from reference TRBV9 and TRBJ2-5, is DSGVTQTPKHLITATGQRVTLRCSPRSGDLSVYWYQQSLDQGLQFLIQYYNGEERAKGNILERFSAQQFPDLHSELNLSSLELGDSALYFCASSPSGGRETQYFGPGTRLLVL.